This entry describes one T cell receptor (beta chain). Its antigen is not yet known. No base-level quality is on record; no much larger clone is a single base apart. Participants in the prospective study were aged about 18 to 89 years, lived in some 24 United States geographic areas, and enrolled through a virtual design. In the prospective study, participants were assigned to cohorts based on the clinical history participants reported in a screening survey and a study questionnaire. In the prospective study, mobile phlebotomists collected whole blood, serum and a nasopharyngeal or oropharyngeal swab from each participant. Over a 2-month period, participants in the prospective study had the option of providing additional blood draws and questionnaires. Before DNA extraction, prospective study blood samples were shipped either frozen or at room temperature. This sample is drawn from a study of blood T cell repertoires in COVID-19 (TCRdb year 2020). In terms of the full investigation: Samples from collaborators originated in the United States, Italy and Spain and spanned both the acute and convalescent phases of COVID-19. Sample metadata almost always included a de-identified subject ID, COVID-19 status, age in years and sex. The material from the prospective study consisted of cDNA or gDNA derived from T cells, B-cell-depleted T cells, or PBMCs. Where HLA class I and class II types were available, the types were taken from metadata supplied by the sample provider, not from assay-based typing. Deeply sampled blood TCRbeta repertoires from subjects exposed to, actively infected with, or recovered from COVID-19 were included in the dataset. Samples were obtained from the ongoing ImmuneRACE study (first 160 participants) and from 1,254 subjects provided by 6 global collaborators. The repertoires were released in a freely available public database meant as a resource for research on the immune response to SARS-CoV-2. General conclusions and limits of the study: The quantity of clinical and demographic metadata differed by source and by participant and was supplied without curation.

TCRbeta CDR3 regions were amplified from genomic DNA using the immunoSEQ Assay, a bias-controlled multiplex PCR. The study's own analysis went as follows. Within the assay, amplification of reference gene primers was used to estimate how many nucleated cells each sample contained. To quantify the absolute abundance of each unique TCRbeta CDR3 rearrangement, sequence reads were collapsed and filtered. Productive Simpson clonality was computed per sample as the square root of Simpson's diversity index over productive rearrangements. This immuneACCESS table, as held by TCRdb, lists in-frame sequences with V and J called but not all clones. Of the missing ones, under half trace to an unresolved V gene in checked studies; the others have no known cause. V and J calls and clone size are those listed in that table; D and trimming were worked out from the DNA. The sample yields approximately 260,000 clones; about 91% were counted once. The ten largest clones add up to 1% to 1.5% of the sample.

Trimmed from V: 2 bases; trimmed from J: 2 bases; junction bases lacking a gene match: 9. From cysteine to phenylalanine, the CDR3 is 16 amino acids long. The entry retains the CDR3 DNA only, 48 bases that are in frame from base 1. CDR1 and CDR2, per the germline V gene (reference sequence), are GTSNPN and SVGIG. Input material: PBMCs or T cells enriched from blood (not recorded which). The chain employs TRBV30 and TRBJ1-1; TRBD1 aligns with 9 central bases. The source of this sequence is a middle-aged woman with acute COVID-19. The CDR3 region reads CAWSFKTGQGNTEAFF. The DNA sequence reads TGTGCCTGGAGTTTTAAAACGGGACAGGGAAACACTGAAGCTTTCTTT.